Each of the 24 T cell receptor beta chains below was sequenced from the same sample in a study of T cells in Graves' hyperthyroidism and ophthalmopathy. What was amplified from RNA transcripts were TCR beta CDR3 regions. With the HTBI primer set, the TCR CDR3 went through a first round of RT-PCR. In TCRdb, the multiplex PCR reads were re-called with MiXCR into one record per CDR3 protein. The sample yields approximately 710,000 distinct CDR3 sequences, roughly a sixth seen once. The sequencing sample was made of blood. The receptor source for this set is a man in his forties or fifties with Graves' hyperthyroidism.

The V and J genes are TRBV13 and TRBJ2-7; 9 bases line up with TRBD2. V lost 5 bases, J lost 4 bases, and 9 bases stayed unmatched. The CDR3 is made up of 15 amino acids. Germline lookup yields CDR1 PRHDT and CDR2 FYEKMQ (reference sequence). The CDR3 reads CASSQPGLAKYEQYF. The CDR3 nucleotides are TGTGCCAGCAGCCAACCGGGACTAGCTAAATACGAGCAGTACTTC.

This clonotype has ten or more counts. Here the CDR3 DNA reads TGTGCCAGCAGCTTAAGCGGGGGCACAGATACGCAGTATTTT. Its protein product is CASSLSGGTDTQYF. The rearrangement uses TRBV7-2 and TRBJ2-3; 7 bases align to TRBD2. Trimming took 2 bases from V and 1 from J; bases not matched to a gene: 0. The CDR3 consists of 14 residues. Germline CDR1 reads SGHTA; CDR2 reads FQGNSA.

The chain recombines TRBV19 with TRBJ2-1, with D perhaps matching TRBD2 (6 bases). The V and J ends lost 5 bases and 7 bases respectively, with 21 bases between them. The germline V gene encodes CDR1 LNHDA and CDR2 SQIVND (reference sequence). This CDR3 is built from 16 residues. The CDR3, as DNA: TGTGCCAGTAGTTATTTGACTATGCGGGAAAATAATGAGCAGTTCTTC. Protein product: CASSYLTMRENNEQFF.

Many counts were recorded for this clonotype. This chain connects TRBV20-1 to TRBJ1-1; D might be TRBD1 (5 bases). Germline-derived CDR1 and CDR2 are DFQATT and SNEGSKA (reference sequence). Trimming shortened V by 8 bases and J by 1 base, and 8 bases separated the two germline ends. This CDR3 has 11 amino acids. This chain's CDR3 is CSWGRNTEAFF. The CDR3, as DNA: TGCAGTTGGGGACGGAACACTGAAGCTTTCTTT.

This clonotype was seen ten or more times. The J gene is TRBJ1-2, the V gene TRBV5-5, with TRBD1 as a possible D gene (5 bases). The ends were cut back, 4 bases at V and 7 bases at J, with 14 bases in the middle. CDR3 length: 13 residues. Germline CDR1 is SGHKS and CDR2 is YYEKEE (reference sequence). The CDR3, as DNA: TGTGCCAGCAGCGTAGGGGAACGGGCTGGCTACACCTTC. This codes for CASSVGERAGYTF.

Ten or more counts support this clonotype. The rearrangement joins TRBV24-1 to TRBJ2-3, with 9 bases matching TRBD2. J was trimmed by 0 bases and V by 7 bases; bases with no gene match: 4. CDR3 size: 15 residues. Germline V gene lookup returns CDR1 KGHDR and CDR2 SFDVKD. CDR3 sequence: CATRNSGSSTDTQYF. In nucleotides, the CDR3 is TGTGCCACCAGAAATAGCGGGAGTAGCACAGATACGCAGTATTTT.

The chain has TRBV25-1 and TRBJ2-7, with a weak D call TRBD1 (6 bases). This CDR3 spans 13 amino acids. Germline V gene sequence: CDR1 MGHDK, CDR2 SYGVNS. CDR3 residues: CATRDTYSYEQYF. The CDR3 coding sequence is TGTGCGACTCGGGACACGTACTCCTACGAGCAGTACTTC.

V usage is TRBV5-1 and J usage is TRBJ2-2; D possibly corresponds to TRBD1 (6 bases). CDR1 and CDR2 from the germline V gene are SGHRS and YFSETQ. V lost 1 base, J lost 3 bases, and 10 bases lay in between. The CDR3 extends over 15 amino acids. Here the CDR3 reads CASSLSQGDTGELFF. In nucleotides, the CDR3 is TGCGCCAGCAGCTTGTCACAGGGTGACACCGGGGAGCTGTTTTTT.

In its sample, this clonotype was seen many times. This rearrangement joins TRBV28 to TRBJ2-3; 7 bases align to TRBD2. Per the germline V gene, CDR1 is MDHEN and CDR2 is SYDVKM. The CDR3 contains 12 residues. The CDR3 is CASGKFTDTQYF. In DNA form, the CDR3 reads TGTGCGAGCGGGAAGTTCACAGATACGCAGTATTTT. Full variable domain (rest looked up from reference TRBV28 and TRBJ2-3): DVKVTQSSRYLVKRTGEKVFLECVQDMDHENMFWYRQDPGLGLRLIYFSYDVKMKEKGDIPEGYSVSREKKERFSLILESASTNQTSMYLCASGKFTDTQYFGPGTRLTVL.

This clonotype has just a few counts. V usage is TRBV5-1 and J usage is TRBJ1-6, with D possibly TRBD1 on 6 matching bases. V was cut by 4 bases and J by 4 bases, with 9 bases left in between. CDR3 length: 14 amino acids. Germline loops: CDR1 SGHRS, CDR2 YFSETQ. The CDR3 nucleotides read TGCGCCAGCAGCCATGGACAGTATAATTCACCCCTCCACTTT. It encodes CASSHGQYNSPLHF.

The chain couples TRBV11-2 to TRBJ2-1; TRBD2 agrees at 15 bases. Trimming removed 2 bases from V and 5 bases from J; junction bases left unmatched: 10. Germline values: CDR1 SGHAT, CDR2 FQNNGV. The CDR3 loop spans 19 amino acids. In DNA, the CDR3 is TGTGCCAGCAGCTTACATGGGACTAGCGGGAGGAGGAAAAACAATGAGCAGTTCTTC. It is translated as CASSLHGTSGRRKNNEQFF.

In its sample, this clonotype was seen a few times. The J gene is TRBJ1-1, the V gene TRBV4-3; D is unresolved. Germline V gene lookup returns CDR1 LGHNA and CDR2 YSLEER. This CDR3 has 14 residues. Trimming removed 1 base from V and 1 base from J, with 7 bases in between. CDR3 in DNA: TGCGCCAGCAGCCAAGCGACAAAGAACACTGAAGCTTTCTTT. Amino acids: CASSQATKNTEAFF.

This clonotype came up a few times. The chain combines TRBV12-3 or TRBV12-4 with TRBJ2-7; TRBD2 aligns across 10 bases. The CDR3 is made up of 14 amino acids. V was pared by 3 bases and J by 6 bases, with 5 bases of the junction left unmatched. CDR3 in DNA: TGTGCCAGCAGTTTTCTAGCGGGAGCGGGCGAGCAGTACTTC. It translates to CASSFLAGAGEQYF.

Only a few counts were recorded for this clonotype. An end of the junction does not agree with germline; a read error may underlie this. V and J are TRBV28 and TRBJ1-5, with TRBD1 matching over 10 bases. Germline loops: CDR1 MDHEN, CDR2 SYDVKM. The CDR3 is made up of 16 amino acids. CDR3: CASTLGTGEFNQPQHF. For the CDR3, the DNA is TGTGCCAGCACTTTAGGGACAGGGGAATTCAATCAGCCCCAGCATTTT. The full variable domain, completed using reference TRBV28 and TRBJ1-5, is DVKVTQSSRYLVKRTGEKVFLECVQDMDHENMFWYRQDPGLGLRLIYFSYDVKMKEKGDIPEGYSVSREKKERFSLILESASTNQTSMYLCASTLGTGEFNQPQHFGDGTRLSIL.

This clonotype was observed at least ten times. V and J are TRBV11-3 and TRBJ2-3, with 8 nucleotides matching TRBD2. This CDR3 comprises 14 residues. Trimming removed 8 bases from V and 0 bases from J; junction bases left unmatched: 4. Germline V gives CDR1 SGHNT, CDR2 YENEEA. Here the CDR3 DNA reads TGTGCCAGCGCGGGAGGACCTAGCACAGATACGCAGTATTTT. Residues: CASAGGPSTDTQYF.

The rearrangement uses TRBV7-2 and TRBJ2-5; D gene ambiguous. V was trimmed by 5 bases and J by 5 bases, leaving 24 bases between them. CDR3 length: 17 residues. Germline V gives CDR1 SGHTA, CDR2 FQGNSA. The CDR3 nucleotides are TGTGCCAGCAGCCCCCAGGCCCGCCAAGGGCCGCGGGAGACCCAGTACTTC. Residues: CASSPQARQGPRETQYF. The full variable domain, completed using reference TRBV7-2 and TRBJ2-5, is GAGVSQSPSNKVTEKGKDVELRCDPISGHTALYWYRQSLGQGLEFLIYFQGNSAPDKSGLPSDRFSAERTGGSVSTLTIQRTQQEDSAVYLCASSPQARQGPRETQYFGPGTRLLVL.

The CDR3 sequence is CASSYGERRDEQFF. For the CDR3, the DNA is TGTGCCAGCAGCTATGGGGAACGAAGGGATGAGCAGTTCTTC. The chain uses TRBV5-4 and TRBJ2-1; no firm D call. This CDR3 is built from 14 residues. Germline V gene data show CDR1 as SGHNT and CDR2 as YYREEE (reference sequence). V was trimmed by 3 bases and J by 8 bases, leaving 15 bases between them.

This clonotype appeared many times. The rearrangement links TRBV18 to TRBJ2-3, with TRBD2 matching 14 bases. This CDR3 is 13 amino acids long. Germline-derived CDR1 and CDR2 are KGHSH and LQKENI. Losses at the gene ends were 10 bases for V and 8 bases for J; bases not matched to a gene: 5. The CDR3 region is CATGTSGRSTQYF. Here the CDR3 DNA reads TGTGCCACCGGGACTAGCGGGAGAAGTACGCAGTATTTT.

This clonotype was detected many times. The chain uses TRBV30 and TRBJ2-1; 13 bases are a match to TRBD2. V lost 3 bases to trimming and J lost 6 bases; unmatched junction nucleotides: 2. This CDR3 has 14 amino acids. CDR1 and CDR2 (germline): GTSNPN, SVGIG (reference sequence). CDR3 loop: CAWRTSGGINEQFF. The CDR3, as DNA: TGTGCCTGGAGGACTAGCGGGGGGATCAATGAGCAGTTCTTC.

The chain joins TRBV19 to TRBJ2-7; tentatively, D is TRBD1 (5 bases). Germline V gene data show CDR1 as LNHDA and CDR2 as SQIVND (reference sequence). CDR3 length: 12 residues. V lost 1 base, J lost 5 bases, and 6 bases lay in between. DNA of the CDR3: TGTGCCAGTAGTATAGGACAGAACGAGCAGTACTTC. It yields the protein CASSIGQNEQYF.

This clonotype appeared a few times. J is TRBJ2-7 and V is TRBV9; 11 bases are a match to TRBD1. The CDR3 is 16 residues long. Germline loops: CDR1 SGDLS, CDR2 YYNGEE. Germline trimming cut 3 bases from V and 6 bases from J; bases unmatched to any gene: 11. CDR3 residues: CASSGTGGGFEGEQYF. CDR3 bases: TGTGCCAGCAGCGGGACAGGGGGCGGATTCGAGGGCGAGCAGTACTTC.

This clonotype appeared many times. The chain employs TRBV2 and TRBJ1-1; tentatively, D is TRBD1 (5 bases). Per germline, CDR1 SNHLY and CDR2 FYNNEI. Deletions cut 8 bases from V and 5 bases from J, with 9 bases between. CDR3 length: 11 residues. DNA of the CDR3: TGTGCCAGCGGTTGGGGGACTGAAGCTTTCTTT. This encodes CASGWGTEAFF.

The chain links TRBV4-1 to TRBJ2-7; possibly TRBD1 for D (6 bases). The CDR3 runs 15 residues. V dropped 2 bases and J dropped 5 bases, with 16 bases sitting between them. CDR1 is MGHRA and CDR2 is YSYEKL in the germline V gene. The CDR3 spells CASSQLQGIGNEQYF. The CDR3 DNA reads TGCGCCAGCAGCCAACTCCAGGGGATAGGGAACGAGCAGTACTTC.

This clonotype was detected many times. CDR3 region: CASSWGLAGVGEQYF. DNA for the CDR3: TGTGCCAGCAGTTGGGGACTAGCGGGAGTTGGCGAGCAGTACTTC. This rearrangement joins TRBV27 to TRBJ2-7, with 14 bases identical to TRBD2. The CDR3 sequence is 15 residues long. V gave up 4 bases and J gave up 6 bases; unmatched junction bases: 5. Germline CDR1 reads MNHEY; CDR2 reads SMNVEV (reference sequence).